These T cell receptor beta chains were read from a single sample in a study of T cells in narcolepsy. Profiled with immunoSEQ multiplex PCR; TCRdb holds only in-frame clones, not every one. The sample includes about 26,000 clones, approximately 80% seen only once; the top ten take around 1%. The source material was memory (CD45RA-) CD4+ T cells from blood. Receptor source: a human donor in good health. CDR3s include the opening cysteine and the closing phenylalanine or tryptophan.

cdr3_length	j_call	v_call	cdr3_aa
12	TRBJ2-7	TRBV27	CASSSTHGEQYF
12	TRBJ2-7	TRBV27	CASSFAPGEQYF
16	TRBJ2-3	TRBV5-1	CASSLTTGSSTDTQYF
15	TRBJ2-5	TRBV5-4	CASSFPQGAGETQYF
15	TRBJ2-5	TRBV7-2	CASSDAGGRGETQYF
14	TRBJ2-3	TRBV10-1	CASSASGMIDTQYF
14	TRBJ2-1	TRBV9	CASSPRVSYNEQFF
17	TRBJ2-2	TRBV19	CASSWPPAPGSTGELFF
14	TRBJ1-4	TRBV9	CASSVAARGEKLFF
17	TRBJ1-1	TRBV18	CASSPFQGQVRNTEAFF
12	TRBJ2-7	TRBV29-1	CSAGASSYEQYF
15	TRBJ1-3	TRBV6-1	CASSGHSSSGNTIYF
14	TRBJ2-5	TRBV5-1	CASSSAGLQETQYF
13	NA	TRBV2	CASRMTSSYEQYF
14	TRBJ2-1	TRBV6-5	CASSPRTASDEQFF
16	TRBJ2-1	TRBV27	CASSRRAGGRNNEQFF
15	TRBJ2-1	TRBV18	CASSPSAGEHNEQFF
14	TRBJ1-5	TRBV7-3	CASSLGRENQPQHF
18	TRBJ2-7	TRBV4-1	CASSPRLAGTSSYVGQYF
10	TRBJ2-7	TRBV28	CASGSYEQYF
11	TRBJ2-3	TRBV5-1	CASSLEDTQYF
16	TRBJ2-5	TRBV28	CASLGGHGGNQETQYF
14	TRBJ2-1	TRBV21-1	CASSKVGGLNEQFF
14	TRBJ2-2	TRBV6-1	CASSERHNTGELFF
14	TRBJ1-2	TRBV30	CAWSPPWGLHGYTF
15	TRBJ1-1	TRBV5-1	CASSGKTGTGDLAFF
13	TRBJ1-2	TRBV5-4	CASSLGTGAGYTF
14	TRBJ2-3	TRBV7-3	CASSPFHSTDTQYF
17	TRBJ2-6	TRBV28	CASSLTGGGKGANVLTF
14	TRBJ2-7	TRBV5-1	CASSFQGGPGEQYF
16	TRBJ1-3	TRBV10-2	CASSESWDRSGNTIYF
15	TRBJ2-2	TRBV9	CASSSRQGNTGELFF
13	TRBJ2-5	TRBV30	CAWGQTTPETQYF
15	TRBJ1-4	TRBV7-8	CASSLGGLGREKLFF
14	TRBJ2-2	TRBV5-4	CASRLDSYTGELFF
14	TRBJ1-2	TRBV7-9	CASSRDGQSYGYTF
16	TRBJ1-1	TRBV18	CASSPRQGVENTEAFF
14	TRBJ1-5	TRBV6-5	CASSRTGSNQPQHF
15	TRBJ2-1	TRBV10-3	CAISEGQGSYNEQFF
15	TRBJ2-4	TRBV12-5	CASGPRGGTENIQYF
13	TRBJ2-7	TRBV28	CASSIRTGREQYF
16	TRBJ2-1	TRBV19	CASSIRGRGGYNEQFF
15	TRBJ2-1	TRBV5-6	CASSQRDLPYNEQFF
14	TRBJ2-7	TRBV30	CASTTGLASYEQYF
13	TRBJ2-2	TRBV18	CASSETRDGELFF
17	TRBJ2-3	TRBV14	CASSQGVGGLEAHTQYF
14	TRBJ2-1	TRBV28	CASRIAGGDNEQFF
14	TRBJ2-7	TRBV30	CAWRRDLATYEQYF
11	TRBJ2-7	TRBV20-1	CSARTGDEQYF
18	TRBJ2-4	TRBV7-9	CASSPGISGGAVKNIQYF
14	TRBJ2-3	TRBV7-2	CASSSGQGTDTQYF
14	TRBJ2-1	TRBV7-2	CASSKQGRDNEQFF
11	TRBJ2-5	TRBV20-1	CSARDWETQYF
12	TRBJ2-7	TRBV10-3	CAISESRYEQYF
14	TRBJ1-5	TRBV27	CASSFGQRDQPQHF